Below, one T cell receptor beta chain is given with its context. The sample belongs to a study of cytomegalovirus exposure and HLA in healthy donors. Background on the study: When 300 to 500 donors were genotyped, approximately 81% of them were found to fall in the Caucasian-associated ancestry cluster.

A multiplex PCR was run with 60 Vbeta primers and 13 Jbeta primers. Some clones are missing from TCRdb's copy, which holds only in-frame ones; the method was immunoSEQ multiplex PCR. Counted here are around 160,000 clones, roughly 85% occurring once; the ten biggest clones make up 7% to 9.5%. This CDR3 comprises 13 residues. CDR1 is MRHNA, CDR2 SNTAGT, per germline. The V and J ends lost 2 bases and 4 bases respectively, with 9 bases between them. This clonotype was obtained from a male donor in good health and CMV-seropositive. The V call is TRBV6-4, the J call TRBJ2-7; no definite D call. Sequencing was performed on PBMCs. CDR3 DNA: TGTGCCAGCAGTGACCCAAAGAGGTACGAGCAGTACTTC. The encoded protein is CASSDPKRYEQYF.